In its sample, the clone carrying this T cell receptor (beta chain) was seen many times. Its antigen is not known. Trimming left V 3 bases short and J 0 bases short, with 8 bases between. The CDR3 is made up of 14 amino acids. The source of the sample is a study of identical twins. Regarding the study as a whole: Models underestimated how often monozygotic twins shared out-of-frame TCR alpha. Cord blood's abundant beta clonotypes had fewer insertions, unlike memory repertoires.

From the 5' RACE reads, TCRdb called clonotypes with MiXCR, one entry per CDR3 protein. The sample lists hundreds of thousands of distinct CDR3 sequences; about 20% were seen once. These data were likewise used in another study, on T cells expressing NK-cell markers. That work contributes: What restricted sorting to alpha-beta TCR T cells in several experiments was an anti-gamma-delta TCR antibody. In roughly six donors, dominant CD3+CD56+NKG2C+ clonotypes ranked among the top 10 CD8+ clonotypes.

The sequencing sample was made of PBMCs. This chain joins TRBV12-3 or TRBV12-4 and TRBJ1-1; D unclear. The receptor was isolated from a woman aged 18-35 years in good health. The CDR3 bases are TGTGCCAGCAGTTTCGGTCGGATGAACACTGAAGCTTTCTTT. Protein product: CASSFGRMNTEAFF.